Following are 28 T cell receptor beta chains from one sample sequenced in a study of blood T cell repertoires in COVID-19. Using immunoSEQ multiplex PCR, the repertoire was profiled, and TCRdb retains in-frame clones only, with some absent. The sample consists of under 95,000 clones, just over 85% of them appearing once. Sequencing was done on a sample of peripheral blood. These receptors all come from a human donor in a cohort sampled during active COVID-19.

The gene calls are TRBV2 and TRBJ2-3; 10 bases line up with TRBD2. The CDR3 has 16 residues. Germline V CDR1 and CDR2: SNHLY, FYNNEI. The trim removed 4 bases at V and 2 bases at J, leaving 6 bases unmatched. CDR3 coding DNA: TGTGCCAGCAGTGGGAGCGGGGGGGGCCCCACAGATACGCAGTATTTT. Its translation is CASSGSGGGPTDTQYF.

The CDR3 nucleotides read TGTGCCAGCAGCCGGGTCAGGATGAACACTGAAGCTTTCTTT. This encodes CASSRVRMNTEAFF. The genes are TRBV7-8 and TRBJ1-1, with D hard to call. This CDR3 contains 14 residues. Per the germline V gene, CDR1 is SGHVS and CDR2 is FQNEAQ. The ends were cut back, 5 bases at V and 0 bases at J, with 10 bases in the middle.

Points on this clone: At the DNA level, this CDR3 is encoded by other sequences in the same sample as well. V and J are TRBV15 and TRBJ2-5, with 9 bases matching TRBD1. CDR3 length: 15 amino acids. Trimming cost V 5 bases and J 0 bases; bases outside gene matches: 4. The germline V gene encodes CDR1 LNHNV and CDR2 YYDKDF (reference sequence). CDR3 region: CATSYRDRDQETQYF. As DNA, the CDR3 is TGTGCCACCAGCTACCGGGACAGGGACCAAGAGACCCAGTACTTC.

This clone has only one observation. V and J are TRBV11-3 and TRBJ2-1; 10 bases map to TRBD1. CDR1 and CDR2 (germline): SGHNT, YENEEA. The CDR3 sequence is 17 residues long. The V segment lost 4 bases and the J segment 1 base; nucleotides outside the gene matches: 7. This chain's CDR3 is CASSSGQGVISYNEQFF. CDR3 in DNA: TGTGCCAGCAGCTCAGGACAGGGGGTCATTTCCTACAATGAGCAGTTCTTC.

The CDR3 spells CASSRTSGRSTDTQYF. DNA for the CDR3: TGTGCCAGCAGCAGGACTAGCGGGAGAAGCACAGATACGCAGTATTTT. The chain uses TRBV11-3 and TRBJ2-3; 13 bases map to TRBD2. Germline trimming cut 5 bases from V and 0 bases from J; bases unmatched to any gene: 2. This CDR3 contains 16 residues. Germline lookup yields CDR1 SGHNT and CDR2 YENEEA.

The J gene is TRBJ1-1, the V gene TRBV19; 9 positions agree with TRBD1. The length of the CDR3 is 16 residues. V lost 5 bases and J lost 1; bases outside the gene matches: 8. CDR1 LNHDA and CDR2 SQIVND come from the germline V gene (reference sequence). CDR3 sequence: CASSLGQGIENTEAFF. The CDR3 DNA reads TGTGCCAGTAGTCTGGGACAGGGAATCGAGAACACTGAAGCTTTCTTT. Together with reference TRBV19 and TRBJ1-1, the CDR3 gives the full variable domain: DGGITQSPKYLFRKEGQNVTLSCEQNLNHDAMYWYRQDPGQGLRLIYYSQIVNDFQKGDIAEGYSVSREKKESFPLTVTSAQKNPTAFYLCASSLGQGIENTEAFFGQGTRLTVV.

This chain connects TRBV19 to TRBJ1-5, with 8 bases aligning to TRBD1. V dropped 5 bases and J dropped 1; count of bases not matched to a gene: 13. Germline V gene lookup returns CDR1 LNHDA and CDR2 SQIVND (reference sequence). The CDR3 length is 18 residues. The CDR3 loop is CASSPQIWGTGSNQPQHF. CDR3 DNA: TGTGCCAGTAGTCCCCAGATCTGGGGGACAGGAAGCAATCAGCCCCAGCATTTT.

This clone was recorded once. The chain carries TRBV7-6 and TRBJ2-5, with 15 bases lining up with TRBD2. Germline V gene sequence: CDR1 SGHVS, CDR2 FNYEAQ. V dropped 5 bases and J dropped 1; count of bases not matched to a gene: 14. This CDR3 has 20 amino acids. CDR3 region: CASSPRSRTSGRGVQETQYF. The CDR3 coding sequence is TGTGCCAGCAGCCCACGATCGCGGACTAGCGGGAGGGGGGTCCAAGAGACCCAGTACTTC.

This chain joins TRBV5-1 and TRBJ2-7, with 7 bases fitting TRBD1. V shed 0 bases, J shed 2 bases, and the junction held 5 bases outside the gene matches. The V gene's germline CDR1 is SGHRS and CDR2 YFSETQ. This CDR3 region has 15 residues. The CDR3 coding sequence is TGCGCCAGCAGCTTGGTGTCGGGACAGCCCTACGAGCAGTACTTC. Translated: CASSLVSGQPYEQYF.

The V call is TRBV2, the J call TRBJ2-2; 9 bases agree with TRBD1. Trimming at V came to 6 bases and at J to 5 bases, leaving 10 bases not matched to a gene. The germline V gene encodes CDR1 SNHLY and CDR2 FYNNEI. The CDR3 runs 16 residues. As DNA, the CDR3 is TGTGCCAGCAGAGAACAGGGGACAGGGTTTACCGGGGAGCTGTTTTTT. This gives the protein CASREQGTGFTGELFF.

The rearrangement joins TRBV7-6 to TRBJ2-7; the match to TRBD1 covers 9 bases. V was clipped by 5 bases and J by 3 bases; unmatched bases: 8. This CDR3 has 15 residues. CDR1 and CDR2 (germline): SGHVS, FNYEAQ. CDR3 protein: CASSRAGQGGYEQYF. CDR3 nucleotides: TGTGCCAGCAGCCGAGCGGGACAGGGCGGCTACGAGCAGTACTTC.

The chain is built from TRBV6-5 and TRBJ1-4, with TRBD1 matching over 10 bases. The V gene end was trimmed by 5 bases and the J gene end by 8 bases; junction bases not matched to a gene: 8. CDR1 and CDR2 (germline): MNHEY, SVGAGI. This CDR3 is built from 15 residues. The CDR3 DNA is TGTGCCAGCAGTCGAGTGGGGACAGGGGAGGAAAAACTGTTTTTT. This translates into CASSRVGTGEEKLFF.

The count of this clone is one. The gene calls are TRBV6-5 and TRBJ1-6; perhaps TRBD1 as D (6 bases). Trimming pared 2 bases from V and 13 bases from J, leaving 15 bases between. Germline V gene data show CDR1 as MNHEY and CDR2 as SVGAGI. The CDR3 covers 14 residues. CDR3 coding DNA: TGTGCCAGCAGTTACACAGGGTCAGGGGTCCCCCTCCACTTT. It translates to CASSYTGSGVPLHF.

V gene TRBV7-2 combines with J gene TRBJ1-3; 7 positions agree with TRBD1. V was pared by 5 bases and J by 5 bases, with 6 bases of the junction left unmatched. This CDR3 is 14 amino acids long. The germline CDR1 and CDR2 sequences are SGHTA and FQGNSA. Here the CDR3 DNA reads TGTGCCAGCAGCCTGGGGGACAGACGAAACACCATATATTTT. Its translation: CASSLGDRRNTIYF.

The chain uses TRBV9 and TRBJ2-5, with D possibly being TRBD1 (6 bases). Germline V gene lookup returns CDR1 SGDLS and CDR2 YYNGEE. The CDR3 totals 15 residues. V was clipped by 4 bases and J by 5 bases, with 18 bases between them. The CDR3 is CASSYDRQPGETQYF. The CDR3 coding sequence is TGTGCCAGCAGCTATGACAGGCAGCCCGGGGAGACCCAGTACTTC.

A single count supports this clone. CDR3 amino acids: CASSPRTGSVDEQFF. The CDR3 nucleotides are TGTGCCAGCAGCCCCCGGACAGGGTCGGTAGATGAGCAGTTCTTC. This chain links TRBV5-6 with TRBJ2-1; TRBD1 matches at 8 bases. CDR3 length: 15 residues. Unmatched junction bases numbered 11, after V lost 4 bases and J lost 8 bases. Germline CDR1 and CDR2: SGHDT and YYEEEE.

CDR3 loop: CASSFFLGYTGELFF. The CDR3 region has the DNA TGTGCCAGCAGCTTTTTTCTAGGCTACACCGGGGAGCTGTTTTTT. This sequence joins TRBV7-2 and TRBJ2-2; D gene unclear. V lost 3 bases and J lost 3, with 11 bases in between. Germline V gene lookup returns CDR1 SGHTA and CDR2 FQGNSA. The CDR3 contains 15 residues.

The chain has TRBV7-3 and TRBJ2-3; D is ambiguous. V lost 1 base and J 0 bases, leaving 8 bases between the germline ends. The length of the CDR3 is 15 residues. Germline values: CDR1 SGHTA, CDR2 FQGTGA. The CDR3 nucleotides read TGTGCCAGCAGCTTAAGTGCGACTAGCACAGATACGCAGTATTTT. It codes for CASSLSATSTDTQYF.

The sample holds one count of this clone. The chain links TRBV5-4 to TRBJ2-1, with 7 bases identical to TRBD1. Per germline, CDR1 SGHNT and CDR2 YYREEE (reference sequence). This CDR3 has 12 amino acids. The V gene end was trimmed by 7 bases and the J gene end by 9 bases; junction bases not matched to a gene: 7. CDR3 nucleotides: TGTGCCAGCCGATCCCCAGGGGGTGAGCAGTTCTTC. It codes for CASRSPGGEQFF.

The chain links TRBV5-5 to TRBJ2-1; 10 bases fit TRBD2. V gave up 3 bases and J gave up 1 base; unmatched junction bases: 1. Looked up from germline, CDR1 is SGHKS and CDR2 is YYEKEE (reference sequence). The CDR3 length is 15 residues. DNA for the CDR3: TGTGCCAGCAGCTCTAGCGGGAGTTCCTACAATGAGCAGTTCTTC. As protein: CASSSSGSSYNEQFF.

CDR3 residues: CAIRETDMNTEAFF. The CDR3 nucleotides are TGTGCCATCAGGGAGACAGATATGAACACTGAAGCTTTCTTT. This chain uses TRBV10-3 with TRBJ1-1, with TRBD1 as a possible D gene (5 bases). The CDR3 loop spans 14 amino acids. The V gene lost 6 bases and the J gene lost 0 bases, with 11 bases spanning the gap. Per germline, CDR1 ENHRY and CDR2 SYGVKD.

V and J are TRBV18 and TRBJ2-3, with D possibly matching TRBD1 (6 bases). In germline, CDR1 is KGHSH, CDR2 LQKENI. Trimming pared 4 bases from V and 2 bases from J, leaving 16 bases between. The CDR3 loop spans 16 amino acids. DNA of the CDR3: TGTGCCAGCTCACTCTCTCAGGGGCTAAACACAGATACGCAGTATTTT. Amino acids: CASSLSQGLNTDTQYF.

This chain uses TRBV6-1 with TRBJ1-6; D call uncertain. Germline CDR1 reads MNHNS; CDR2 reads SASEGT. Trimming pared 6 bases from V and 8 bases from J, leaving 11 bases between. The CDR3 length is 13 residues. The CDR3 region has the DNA TGTGCCAGCAGACTGACTCCCGATTCACCCCTCCACTTT. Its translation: CASRLTPDSPLHF.

In DNA, the CDR3 is TGTGCCAGCAGCTTAGACAATAGCGGGGGTGCGGCGCAGTTCTTC. It translates to CASSLDNSGGAAQFF. This chain links TRBV11-2 with TRBJ2-1, with 9 nucleotides matching TRBD2. V shed 0 bases, J shed 12 bases, and the junction held 9 bases outside the gene matches. Germline V gene lookup returns CDR1 SGHAT and CDR2 FQNNGV. The length of the CDR3 is 15 residues.

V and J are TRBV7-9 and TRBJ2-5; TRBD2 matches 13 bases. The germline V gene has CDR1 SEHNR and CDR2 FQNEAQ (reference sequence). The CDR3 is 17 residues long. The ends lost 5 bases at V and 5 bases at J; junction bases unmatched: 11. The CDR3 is CASSQPGLAGPGETQYF. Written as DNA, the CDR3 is TGTGCCAGCAGCCAACCGGGACTAGCGGGACCAGGCGAGACCCAGTACTTC.

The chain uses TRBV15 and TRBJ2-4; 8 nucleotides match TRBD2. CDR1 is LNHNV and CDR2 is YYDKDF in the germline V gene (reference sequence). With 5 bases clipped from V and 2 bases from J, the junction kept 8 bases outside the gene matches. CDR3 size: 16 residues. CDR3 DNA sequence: TGTGCCACCAGCTCCGGGACTAGTGGAACCAAAAACATTCAGTACTTC. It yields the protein CATSSGTSGTKNIQYF.

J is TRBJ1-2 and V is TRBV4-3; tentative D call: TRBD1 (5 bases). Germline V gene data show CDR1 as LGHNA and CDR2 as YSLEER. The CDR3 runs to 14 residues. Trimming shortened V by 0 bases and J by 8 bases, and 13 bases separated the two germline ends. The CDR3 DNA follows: TGCGCCAGCAGCCAAGATAATCAGGGCATCGGCTACACCTTC. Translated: CASSQDNQGIGYTF.

CDR3 DNA sequence: TGTGCCAGCAGTTACCACGGGGGCTACAATGAGCAGTTCTTC. Its protein product is CASSYHGGYNEQFF. V and J are TRBV6-2 or TRBV6-3 and TRBJ2-1; tentatively, D is TRBD2 (6 bases). V shed 2 bases and J shed 3 bases, with 8 bases lying between them. This CDR3 contains 14 residues. Germline values: CDR1 MNHEY, CDR2 SVGEGT.